This T cell receptor beta chain was retrieved from a study of T cell responses to AZD1222 COVID-19 vaccine. Broader study findings: Donors were chiefly white British, with a greater number of females, and clonal diversity was perhaps underestimated. Spike-specific TCR breadth and depth were elevated following two AZD1222 doses. Baseline serostatus was positive in only six AZD1222 recipients.

In the case of this clone: Its antigen is unknown.

Here immunoSEQ multiplex PCR was the method, and the copy in TCRdb shows in-frame clones only, minus some. The sample shows 100,000 to 150,000 clones, about nine tenths of them seen only once. Germline CDR1 LNHDA, CDR2 SQIVND (reference sequence). Trimming stripped 4 bases from V and 1 base from J, with 10 bases between. This CDR3 is 14 amino acids long. The sample consisted of peripheral blood, taken on day 0 of AZD1222 vaccination. This receptor was identified in an adult in good health. The J gene is TRBJ1-1, the V gene TRBV19, with a possible D match to TRBD1 (5 bases). The CDR3 sequence: CASSKRGGNTEAFF. CDR3 nucleotides: TGTGCCAGTAGTAAAAGGGGAGGGAACACTGAAGCTTTCTTT.